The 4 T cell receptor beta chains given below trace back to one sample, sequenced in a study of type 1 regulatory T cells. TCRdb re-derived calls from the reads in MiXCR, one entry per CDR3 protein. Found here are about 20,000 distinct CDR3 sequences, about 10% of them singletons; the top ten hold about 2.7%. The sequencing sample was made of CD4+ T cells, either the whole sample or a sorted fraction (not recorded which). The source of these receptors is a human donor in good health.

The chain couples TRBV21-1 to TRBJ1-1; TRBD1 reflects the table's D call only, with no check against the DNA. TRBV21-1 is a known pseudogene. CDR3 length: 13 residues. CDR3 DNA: TGTGCCAGCAGCATTAGGCAGGGGAAGAAAGCTTTCTTT. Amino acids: CASSIRQGKKAFF.

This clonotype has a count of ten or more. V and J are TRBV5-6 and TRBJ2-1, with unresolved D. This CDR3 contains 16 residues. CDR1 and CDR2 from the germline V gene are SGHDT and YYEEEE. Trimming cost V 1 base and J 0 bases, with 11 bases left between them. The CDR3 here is CASSLYGGSSYNEQFF. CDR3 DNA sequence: TGTGCCAGCAGCTTGTACGGCGGAAGCTCCTACAATGAGCAGTTCTTC.

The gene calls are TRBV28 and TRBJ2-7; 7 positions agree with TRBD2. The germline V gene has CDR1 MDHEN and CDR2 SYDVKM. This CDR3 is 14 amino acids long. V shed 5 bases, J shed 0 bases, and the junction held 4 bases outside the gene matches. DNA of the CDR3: TGTGCCAGCAGTATTAGCGGGCACTCCTACGAGCAGTACTTC. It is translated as CASSISGHSYEQYF.

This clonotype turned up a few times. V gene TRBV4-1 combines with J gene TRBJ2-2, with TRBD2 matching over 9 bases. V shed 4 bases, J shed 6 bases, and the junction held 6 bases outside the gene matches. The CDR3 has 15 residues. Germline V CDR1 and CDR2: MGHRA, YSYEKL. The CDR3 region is CASSREVAGAGELFF. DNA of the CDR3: TGCGCCAGCAGCCGGGAGGTAGCGGGGGCCGGGGAGCTGTTTTTT.